This TCR beta chain was found in a study of blood T cell repertoires in COVID-19. Clones were sequenced by immunoSEQ multiplex PCR, and TCRdb holds only the in-frame ones, with some missing. The table records approximately 210,000 clones, approximately 78% of them present only once. Details on this clone: At one end, the junction sequence differs from germline, possibly due to a read error.

This CDR3 comprises 11 residues. Germline V CDR1 and CDR2: MNHNS, SASEGT. The TCR comes from a woman aged 40-49 years with acute or convalescent COVID-19. The material sequenced was peripheral blood. The J gene is TRBJ2-4, the V gene TRBV6-1, with D tentatively TRBD1 (5 bases). For the CDR3, the DNA is TGTGCCAGCAGTGAAGGTTTTGGGGCCCTCTTC. Translated, it gives CASSEGFGALF.